Listed here is a single T cell receptor beta chain. TCRdb passed the 5' RACE reads through MiXCR, listing each CDR3 protein once. The sample includes roughly 99,000 distinct CDR3 sequences, approximately 5.5% of them seen just once. CDR3 length: 15 residues. Between the trimmed V and J ends, which lost 2 bases and 1 base, there was a span of 10 bases. Germline CDR1 is MNHEY and CDR2 is SVGAGI. This specimen comes from a study of T cells after yellow fever vaccination. This chain connects TRBV6-5 to TRBJ2-3; D is possibly TRBD1 (6 bases). This TCR was recovered from a man between 18 and 29 years old who received the YFV17D yellow fever vaccine. This sample comprised CD8+ T cells sorted from PBMCs, obtained 10 days after the yellow fever booster vaccination. CDR3 region: CASSYQPGGTDTQYF. The CDR3 region has the DNA TGTGCCAGCAGTTACCAACCAGGGGGCACAGATACGCAGTATTTT.